Below, one T cell receptor beta chain is given with its context. The table lists this clonotype with many counts. Its antigen remains undetermined. Base-call qualities are not available, and no considerably larger clone is one nucleotide away. CDR1 and CDR2, looked up from the germline V gene, are SGHRS and YFSETQ. V is reduced by 0 bases and J by 3 bases, leaving a spacing of 6 bases between them. The CDR3 covers 13 residues, taking in both the cysteine and the phenylalanine. Only the CDR3 region is kept as DNA, spanning 39 bases read in frame from base 1. This specimen belongs to a study of T-cell reconstitution after alpha-beta-depleted transplantation in children (dated by TCRdb to about 2016). Some background on the complete study: Using TCR repertoire profiling, the study followed T-cell immune reconstitution in a quantitative way in children after TCRalphabeta/CD19-depleted allogeneic hematopoietic cell transplantation.

Libraries were constructed by PCR. The data were produced on an Illumina HiSeq 2500. To normalize quantification of the TCRbeta repertoire, the TCR libraries were built with molecular barcoding that relied on unique molecular identifiers. Using fastp at Q25 and MiXCR, TCRdb reprocessed the public reads and kept productive beta chains. Rows are unified per CDR3 protein, each entry keeping the most common DNA and genes. Counted in this sample were approximately 240,000 distinct CDR3 sequences; 9.7% of them appeared once. About 5.4% of the sample belongs to the ten largest clones. The sequence derives from a human donor who donated a stem cell graft to a child with SCID. This sequence uses TRBV5-1 and TRBJ1-1; the D gene is unclear. Source: PBMCs from the stem cell graft donor, taken from the stem cell graft. The DNA is TGCGCCAGCAGCTTGGTCCTGGACACTGAAGCTTTCTTT. Its product reads: CASSLVLDTEAFF.